The following is a TCR beta chain sequence with its context. Its antigen is not known. Other autoimmune diseases, uncontrolled infections, pregnancy and lactation each led to patient exclusion. PBMCs originated in 7.5 to 10 ml of fresh peripheral blood. This CDR3 comprises 17 residues. The V gene's germline CDR1 is MNHEY and CDR2 SVGEGT. Trimming shortened V by 2 bases and J by 2 bases, and 16 bases separated the two germline ends. The record originates from a study of Graves' ophthalmopathy and Graves' hyperthyroidism. Study-wide results and limits: Most expanded clonotypes from thyroid (those above 0.001 frequency) were also found in blood. Ophthalmopathy was separated from stable hyperthyroidism by a 13-signature model with around 88% sensitivity and over 70% specificity.

For repertoire sequencing, the TCR beta CDR3 regions were amplified from RNA transcripts. HTBI primers were used in a first-round RT-PCR, which preceded a second-round multiplex PCR. MiXCR, run by TCRdb on the multiplex PCR reads, gives a single entry per CDR3 protein. The sample includes over 150,000 distinct CDR3 sequences, approximately 40% of them seen just once. The sequence was collected from a woman between 40 and 55 years old with Graves' ophthalmopathy. The sample was peripheral blood. V usage is TRBV6-2 or TRBV6-3 and J usage is TRBJ1-5, with a possible D match to TRBD1 (5 bases). In DNA form, the CDR3 reads TGTGCCAGCAGTTACATTTCCGGCGGGGCTGGCAATCAGCCCCAGCATTTT. It translates to CASSYISGGAGNQPQHF.